This entry concerns a single T cell receptor beta chain. This specimen belongs to a study of control samples from healthy donors and cancer patients. This CDR3 is built from 15 residues. Germline values: CDR1 SGHNT, CDR2 YYREEE (reference sequence). The germline V and J ends were trimmed by 1 base and 0 bases, with 10 bases remaining between them. The protocol was immunoSEQ multiplex PCR, while the TCRdb copy is restricted to in-frame clones and leaves out a portion. The table records about 160,000 clones, about 94% of them present only once. Sequencing used PBMCs. The chain has TRBV5-4 and TRBJ1-2; TRBD1 is a possible D gene (5 bases). This TCR came from a man aged 60 to 75 with colorectal cancer. This CDR3 reads CASSLSRAANYGYTF. The CDR3 DNA sequence: TGTGCCAGCAGCTTGTCCAGGGCTGCTAACTATGGCTACACCTTC.